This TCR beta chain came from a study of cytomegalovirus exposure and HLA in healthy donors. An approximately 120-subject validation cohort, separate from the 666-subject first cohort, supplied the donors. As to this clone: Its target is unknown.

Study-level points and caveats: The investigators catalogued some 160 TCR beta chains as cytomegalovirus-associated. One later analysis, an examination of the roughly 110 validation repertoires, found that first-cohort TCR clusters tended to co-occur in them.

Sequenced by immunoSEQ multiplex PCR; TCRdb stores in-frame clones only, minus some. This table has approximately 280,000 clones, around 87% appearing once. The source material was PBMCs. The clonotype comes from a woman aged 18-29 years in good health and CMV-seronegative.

The CDR3 nucleotides are TGTGCCAGCAGCTTAGATATGGCGGTAGCCTACGAGCAGTACTTC. Its protein is CASSLDMAVAYEQYF. The chain couples TRBV11-2 to TRBJ2-7; no clear D. From germline, CDR1 is SGHAT and CDR2 FQNNGV. The CDR3 totals 15 residues. V lost 0 bases, J lost 2 bases, and 11 bases lay in between. The complete variable domain, with remaining parts taken from reference TRBV11-2 and TRBJ2-7, reads EAGVAQSPRYKIIEKRQSVAFWCNPISGHATLYWYQQILGQGPKLLIQFQNNGVVDDSQLPKDRFSAERLKGVDSTLKIQPAKLEDSAVYLCASSLDMAVAYEQYFGPGTRLTVT.